This record looks at one T cell receptor (beta chain) sequence and its context. This clone was detected only a few times. Its antigen remains undetermined. Per-base qualities were not stored, and no clone one base away is much larger. The High Capacity cDNA Reverse Transcription Kit was used to reverse transcribe all of the isolated RNA, meaning that expressed TCRB transcripts were what got sequenced. Deep immunoSEQ sequencing was performed on naive, central memory and regulatory T cell samples, with an average of around 3.4 million total reads per sample. Sorted cells were lysed in RLT buffer, and RNA was extracted using DNase-treated RNeasy Micro or Mini kits according to cell number. Each cell subset was processed separately to prevent cross-contamination, with patient and healthy donor samples processed together. The immunoSEQ multiplex PCR was used to amplify TCRB sequences from cDNA, generating 87-bp fragments that spanned the CDR3 region. Sequencing of the amplicons was done on the Illumina HiSeq platform. The study's processing was this. Synthetic template baselines were used to correct PCR bias computationally, reads within Hamming distance 2 were collapsed together, and singletons that could not be merged were discarded. Reads were aligned against IMGT to assign V, D and J genes, CDR3 length and insertions or deletions at six rearrangement sites. Within each subset, clonotype counts were normalized to sorted cell number, and only after that were true diversity and Gini coefficients computed with the tcR R package. Repertoire sharing was quantified using the overlap coefficient calculated on TCRB nucleotide sequences. As a proxy for the pre-selection repertoire, out-of-frame TCRB sequences from naive cells were analyzed. This is the immuneACCESS table as TCRdb keeps it, with only in-frame sequences that have V and J called. A part of the clones is gone; compared with another copy, unresolved V genes explain less than half, and the rest is unexplained. Clone size and V and J calls were adopted from that table, with D and trimming inferred from the DNA. Counted in this sample were more than 300,000 clones; around 15% of them appeared once. Together, the top ten hold 0.019% of the sample.

The sample belongs to a study of beta chain features in type 1 diabetes (dated by TCRdb to 2017 to 2018). For context, the study as a whole: Mean age, gender distribution, total cell number and subset yield were not different between patients and healthy donors. A total of 85 million to 140 million sorted cells were examined across all samples, and the number of cells per subset was strongly correlated with RNA yield. The study compared TCRB repertoires of sorted circulating CD4+ T cell subsets between recently diagnosed type 1 diabetes patients and matched healthy donors. Regulatory and stem cell-like memory subsets were obtained from only 8 patients and about eight healthy donors, while naive and central memory subsets were obtained from all 28 donors. Summary of the overall study and its limitations: Sequencing cDNA rather than genomic DNA could over-represent highly expressing activated cells, although activation and CD3 levels did not differ between groups. Naive, central memory and regulatory TCRB repertoires appeared to be more similar among patients than among healthy donors. In all four CD4+ subsets, TCRB CDR3 length was moderately but significantly shorter in type 1 diabetes patients. Patients with type 1 diabetes made fewer insertions and deleted more nucleotides at VDJ recombination sites, implying thymic rearrangement abnormalities. HLA sub-analyses involved small numbers of individuals, so any influence of HLA type on TCRB rearrangement remained unresolved. Shorter templates might have been favored by PCR, but patient and control samples were amplified and corrected together, so both groups would have been affected equally by any skew.

The CDR3 covers 18 residues, taking in both the cysteine and the phenylalanine. Only the CDR3 DNA stays, 54 bases, in frame from base 1. For CDR1 and CDR2, the germline V gene (reference sequence) lists GTSNPN and SVGIG. From V the trimming removes 3 bases and from J it removes 4 bases, while the gene matches leave 17 bases of the junction unaccounted for. From each donor, a single peripheral blood sample of 100 to 150 mL on average was drawn into heparinised tubes. A BD FACSAria II was used to sort naive, central memory, regulatory and stem cell-like memory CD4+ T cells with a panel that included CD45RO, CCR7, CD25, CD127, CD95 and CD27. A purity above 98% was achieved for all sorted populations. Right away, PBMCs were isolated by Lymphoprep density gradient centrifugation and were stained directly, with no culture step. To minimize batch effects, samples were stained and sorted in pairs, one healthy donor with one patient per experiment.

The clonotype comes from a woman aged 18 to 35 in good health. Recombination connected TRBV30 to TRBJ2-1; TRBD1 lines up with 8 middle nucleotides. What was sequenced was naive CD4+ T cells from blood. This sample's cell subset or site label indicates: true naive CD4+ T cells. The CDR3 corresponds to CAWSRQGLVGLRYNEQFF. The DNA sequence is given as TGTGCCTGGAGCCGACAGGGGTTGGTCGGTTTGAGATACAATGAGCAGTTCTTC.